The 17 T cell receptor beta chains reported below all come from one sample, sequenced in a study of cytomegalovirus exposure and HLA in healthy donors. Libraries were prepared by immunoSEQ multiplex PCR; TCRdb keeps only in-frame clonotypes and omits some of them. The sample contains some 190,000 clones, approximately 89% of which appear only once. Sequencing input: PBMCs. The source is a man aged 30 to 45 in good health and CMV-seropositive.

The chain employs TRBV25-1 and TRBJ2-1; D is perhaps TRBD2 (6 bases). Trimming shortened V by 3 bases and J by 2 bases, and 17 bases separated the two germline ends. CDR3 size: 17 residues. Germline CDR1 and CDR2: MGHDK and SYGVNS. CDR3 protein: CASSDSPGRPAYNEQFF. The CDR3 DNA reads TGTGCCAGCAGTGACTCGCCGGGGAGGCCGGCCTACAATGAGCAGTTCTTC.

The chain has TRBV9 and TRBJ2-7, with D perhaps matching TRBD1 or TRBD2 (5 bases each). CDR1 SGDLS and CDR2 YYNGEE come from the germline V gene. Deletions cut 1 base from V and 1 base from J, with 12 bases between. The CDR3 is 15 amino acids. In nucleotides, the CDR3 is TGTGCCAGCAGCGTAATCGGGGACCTTTCCTACGAGCAGTACTTC. It yields the protein CASSVIGDLSYEQYF.

J is TRBJ2-3 and V is TRBV4-1, with TRBD1 matching 8 bases. The germline V gene encodes CDR1 MGHRA and CDR2 YSYEKL. The CDR3 extends over 18 amino acids. V was clipped by 4 bases and J by 0 bases; unmatched bases: 12. CDR3 region: CASSRQGAGLFSTDTQYF. The DNA of the CDR3 is TGCGCCAGCAGCCGCCAGGGGGCGGGACTGTTTAGCACAGATACGCAGTATTTT.

The CDR3 sequence: CASSYGGSGANVLTF. The CDR3 DNA reads TGTGCCAGCAGTTACGGCGGCTCTGGGGCCAACGTCCTGACTTTC. The chain recombines TRBV6-5 with TRBJ2-6; D is unclear. The germline V gene encodes CDR1 MNHEY and CDR2 SVGAGI. The CDR3 spans 15 residues. Trimming cost V 2 bases and J 0 bases, with 5 bases left between them.

CDR3 nucleotides: TGTGCCCCTGCTCGGAATTCAGATACGCAGTATTTT. It codes for CAPARNSDTQYF. The chain joins TRBV2 to TRBJ2-3; no clear D gene. Germline V gene lookup returns CDR1 SNHLY and CDR2 FYNNEI. V lost 11 bases to trimming and J lost 4 bases, with 13 bases between them. The CDR3 consists of 12 residues. Variable domain in full (rest from reference TRBV2 and TRBJ2-3): EPEVTQTPSHQVTQMGQEVILRCVPISNHLYFYWYRQILGQKVEFLVSFYNNEISEKSEIFDDQFSVERPDGSNFTLKIRSTKLEDSAMYFCAPARNSDTQYFGPGTRLTVL.

The chain joins TRBV29-1 to TRBJ2-6, with TRBD1 identical over 9 bases. Germline CDR1 SQVTM, CDR2 ANQGSEA. The CDR3 spans 17 residues. V lost 2 bases and J lost 1; bases outside the gene matches: 6. In DNA, the CDR3 is TGCAGCGTTGAAACCTGGGACAGGGTTTCTGGGGCCAACGTCCTGACTTTC. Its protein product is CSVETWDRVSGANVLTF. Together with reference TRBV29-1 and TRBJ2-6, the CDR3 gives the full variable domain: SAVISQKPSRDICQRGTSLTIQCQVDSQVTMMFWYRQQPGQSLTLIATANQGSEATYESGFVIDKFPISRPNLTFSTLTVSNMSPEDSSIYLCSVETWDRVSGANVLTFGAGSRLTVL.

This clone has just one count. The rearrangement links TRBV6-1 to TRBJ2-7, with a possible D match to TRBD2 (6 bases). V lost 7 bases, J lost 2 bases, and 18 bases lay in between. The CDR3 consists of 15 residues. The V gene's germline CDR1 is MNHNS and CDR2 SASEGT. The CDR3 DNA is TGTGCCAGCATCCGCGGGGTACAGGTAACCTACGAGCAGTACTTC. Its translation is CASIRGVQVTYEQYF.

V usage is TRBV25-1 and J usage is TRBJ2-2, with 10 bases that match TRBD1. After removal of 3 bases from V and 5 bases from J, the junction contained 6 bases not matched to a gene. CDR3 length equals 16 residues. The V gene's germline CDR1 is MGHDK and CDR2 SYGVNS. The CDR3 loop is CASSDRQGARTGELFF. The CDR3 DNA reads TGTGCCAGCAGTGACAGACAGGGGGCGCGGACCGGGGAGCTGTTTTTT.

The chain links TRBV5-1 to TRBJ2-7; TRBD2 matches 12 bases. The CDR3 runs to 17 residues. V was pared by 2 bases and J by 2 bases, with 8 bases of the junction left unmatched. Per germline, CDR1 SGHRS and CDR2 YFSETQ. The CDR3 sequence: CASSFSTLAGGTYEQYF. The CDR3 bases are TGCGCCAGCAGCTTTAGTACCCTAGCGGGAGGGACCTACGAGCAGTACTTC. The whole variable domain, filled in from reference TRBV5-1 and TRBJ2-7, reads KAGVTQTPRYLIKTRGQQVTLSCSPISGHRSVSWYQQTPGQGLQFLFEYFSETQRNKGNFPGRFSGRQFSNSRSEMNVSTLELGDSALYLCASSFSTLAGGTYEQYFGPGTRLTVT.

The V call is TRBV29-1, the J call TRBJ2-3, with a tentative D call TRBD2 (5 bases). Trimming stripped 3 bases from V and 4 bases from J, with 17 bases between. CDR1 is SQVTM, CDR2 ANQGSEA, per germline. The CDR3 sequence is 15 residues long. CDR3 bases: TGCAGCGTTGAGGAACGGGGAAACAAGGCAGATACGCAGTATTTT. Translated: CSVEERGNKADTQYF.

This rearrangement joins TRBV18 to TRBJ2-3; D call uncertain. Germline CDR1 and CDR2: KGHSH and LQKENI. V dropped 2 bases and J dropped 3 bases, with 9 bases sitting between them. The CDR3 has 14 residues. The CDR3 protein is CASSPASRTDTQYF. CDR3 nucleotides: TGTGCCAGCTCACCAGCCAGTAGAACAGATACGCAGTATTTT.

A few counts support this clone. This chain joins TRBV28 and TRBJ2-7; TRBD1 might be the D (5 bases). Germline V gives CDR1 MDHEN, CDR2 SYDVKM. The ends were cut back, 5 bases at V and 7 bases at J, with 9 bases in the middle. This CDR3 comprises 11 residues. The CDR3 region is CASSAAGEQYF. DNA of the CDR3: TGTGCCAGCAGTGCGGCAGGGGAGCAGTACTTC.

The V call is TRBV5-1, the J call TRBJ2-6, with 8 bases fitting TRBD1. The CDR3 is 19 residues long. From germline, CDR1 is SGHRS and CDR2 YFSETQ. The junction had 9 bases not matched to a gene; V was cut back by 0 bases and J by 1 base. The CDR3 sequence: CASSLARAGGASGANVLTF. The DNA of the CDR3 is TGCGCCAGCAGCTTGGCCAGGGCAGGGGGCGCTTCTGGGGCCAACGTCCTGACTTTC.

This clone was recorded once. This sequence joins TRBV6-1 and TRBJ1-5; D perhaps matches TRBD1 (5 bases). Per germline, CDR1 MNHNS and CDR2 SASEGT. The germline V and J ends were trimmed by 4 bases and 4 bases, with 8 bases remaining between them. The CDR3 is made up of 13 amino acids. CDR3 region: CASSGQTNQPQHF. CDR3 DNA sequence: TGTGCCAGCAGTGGACAGACTAATCAGCCCCAGCATTTT.

A word on this clone: This may arise from a read error, as a much more abundant clone is one base away. The chain recombines TRBV7-9 with TRBJ1-1, with D unresolved. V lost 2 bases to trimming and J lost 1 base, with 5 bases between them. The CDR3 runs to 13 residues. The germline gives CDR1 SEHNR, CDR2 FQNEAQ (reference sequence). The CDR3 sequence is CASSLTQNTEAFF. The CDR3 bases are TGTGCCAGCAGCTTAACCCAGAACACTGAAGCTTTCTTT.

V gene TRBV7-9 combines with J gene TRBJ2-7; no definite D call. The CDR3 has 12 amino acids. The germline V and J ends were trimmed by 4 bases and 6 bases, with 10 bases remaining between them. The germline V gene has CDR1 SEHNR and CDR2 FQNEAQ (reference sequence). CDR3 DNA sequence: TGTGCCAGCAGCTCACTCGTGAGCGAGCAGTACTTC. Amino acids: CASSSLVSEQYF.

The chain recombines TRBV28 with TRBJ1-2; D remains ambiguous. The ends were cut back, 3 bases at V and 3 bases at J, with 5 bases in the middle. CDR3 length equals 12 residues. CDR1 and CDR2 (germline): MDHEN, SYDVKM. The CDR3 region has the DNA TGTGCCAGCAGTTTGAGGGACTATGGCTACACCTTC. It encodes CASSLRDYGYTF.